This entry features one T cell receptor beta chain sequence. Its antigen is unknown. This entry belongs to a study of T cell responses to AZD1222 COVID-19 vaccine. Only in-frame clones appear in the TCRdb table, and some are missing; sequencing was by immunoSEQ multiplex PCR. The table shows some 170,000 clones, with more than 85% occurring only once. Study observations and caveats: Two AZD1222 doses significantly raised spike-specific TCR breadth and depth over controls.

The clonotype was recovered from an adult in good health. The sample was peripheral blood, taken on day 0 of AZD1222 vaccination.

CDR3 in amino acids: CASTPLTGHRDGYGYTF. The DNA for the CDR3 is TGTGCCAGCACTCCTCTCACGGGACACAGGGATGGCTATGGCTACACCTTC. The V and J genes are TRBV2 and TRBJ1-2; maybe TRBD1 (6 bases). The CDR3 extends over 17 amino acids. Germline V lookup: CDR1 SNHLY, CDR2 FYNNEI. V was trimmed by 7 bases and J by 4 bases, leaving 25 bases between them. Based on the CDR3 plus reference TRBV2 and TRBJ1-2, the full variable domain is EPEVTQTPSHQVTQMGQEVILRCVPISNHLYFYWYRQILGQKVEFLVSFYNNEISEKSEIFDDQFSVERPDGSNFTLKIRSTKLEDSAMYFCASTPLTGHRDGYGYTFGSGTRLTVV.